Each of the 10 T cell receptor beta chains below was sequenced from the same sample in a study of T cell responses to AZD1222 COVID-19 vaccine. Sequencing was performed with immunoSEQ multiplex PCR; in TCRdb, only in-frame clones are kept and a portion is missing. The repertoire consists of 150,000 to 200,000 clones, with 70% to 90% occurring once and the leading ten covering 0.45% to 0.55%. The sequencing used peripheral blood, collected on day 0 of AZD1222 vaccination. These receptors were collected from an adult in good health.

The chain couples TRBV7-9 to TRBJ1-5; unclear D gene. This CDR3 is 16 amino acids long. The V gene's germline CDR1 is SEHNR and CDR2 FQNEAQ (reference sequence). V lost 1 base and J 0 bases, leaving 10 bases between the germline ends. The CDR3 protein is CASSLESASSNQPQHF. CDR3 in DNA: TGTGCCAGCAGCTTAGAGTCAGCTTCTAGCAATCAGCCCCAGCATTTT.

The rearrangement links TRBV12-1 to TRBJ2-5; TRBD2, the table's D call, was not compared with the DNA. TRBV12-1 is deemed a pseudogene. This CDR3 has 14 amino acids. This chain's CDR3 is CASTSLRAQETQYF. The CDR3 bases are TGTGCCAGCACCTCACTTCGAGCCCAAGAGACCCAGTACTTC.

The chain joins TRBV5-1 to TRBJ1-2; tentatively, D is TRBD1 (5 bases). CDR1 is SGHRS and CDR2 is YFSETQ in the germline V gene. V was pared by 0 bases and J by 8 bases, with 8 bases between. This CDR3 is built from 12 residues. The CDR3 DNA follows: TGCGCCAGCAGCTTGGCCAGGGAAGGCTACACCTTC. It translates to CASSLAREGYTF. The full variable domain, in which reference TRBV5-1 and TRBJ1-2 provide the parts outside the CDR3, is KAGVTQTPRYLIKTRGQQVTLSCSPISGHRSVSWYQQTPGQGLQFLFEYFSETQRNKGNFPGRFSGRQFSNSRSEMNVSTLELGDSALYLCASSLAREGYTFGSGTRLTVV.

As to this clone: The same CDR3 can be traced to other DNA sequences in this sample. The rearrangement links TRBV7-9 to TRBJ2-2, with 8 bases fitting TRBD1. The germline CDR1 and CDR2 sequences are SEHNR and FQNEAQ (reference sequence). The CDR3 runs to 15 residues. V was pared by 4 bases and J by 2 bases, with 3 bases of the junction left unmatched. The CDR3 coding sequence is TGTGCCAGCAGCTCACAGGGGGGTAACACCGGGGAGCTGTTTTTT. Translation: CASSSQGGNTGELFF.

This clone was seen a handful of times. J is TRBJ1-6 and V is TRBV4-3, with no clear D. The V gene lost 0 bases and the J gene lost 8 bases, with 17 bases spanning the gap. Germline CDR1 is LGHNA and CDR2 is YSLEER. This CDR3 spans 17 amino acids. The CDR3 loop reads CASSQDVTNNIHSPLHF. CDR3 sequence (DNA): TGCGCCAGCAGCCAAGATGTGACAAACAACATCCATTCACCCCTCCACTTT.

This clone appeared once. The chain employs TRBV2 and TRBJ2-2; possibly TRBD1 for D (6 bases). Trimming stripped 4 bases from V and 4 bases from J, with 13 bases between. Germline CDR1 is SNHLY and CDR2 is FYNNEI. The CDR3 consists of 15 residues. The CDR3 here is CASSAQGISTGELFF. The CDR3 DNA sequence: TGTGCCAGCAGTGCTCAGGGGATATCCACCGGGGAGCTGTTTTTT. The complete variable domain, with remaining parts taken from reference TRBV2 and TRBJ2-2, reads EPEVTQTPSHQVTQMGQEVILRCVPISNHLYFYWYRQILGQKVEFLVSFYNNEISEKSEIFDDQFSVERPDGSNFTLKIRSTKLEDSAMYFCASSAQGISTGELFFGEGSRLTVL.

The chain carries TRBV2 and TRBJ2-1; 7 nucleotides agree with TRBD1. This CDR3 spans 13 amino acids. Germline lookup yields CDR1 SNHLY and CDR2 FYNNEI. V lost 4 bases and J lost 10; bases outside the gene matches: 7. CDR3 coding DNA: TGTGCCAGCAGTGGACAGGGTATAAGCGAGCAGTTCTTC. Encoded protein: CASSGQGISEQFF.

The rearrangement links TRBV27 to TRBJ1-2; tentatively, D is TRBD1 (6 bases). Germline CDR1 MNHEY, CDR2 SMNVEV (reference sequence). The CDR3 length is 12 residues. V was cut by 8 bases and J by 3 bases, with 10 bases left in between. CDR3 coding DNA: TGTGCCAGCGCGGGGGGCGACTATGGCTACACCTTC. Amino acids: CASAGGDYGYTF.

The rearrangement links TRBV2 to TRBJ2-3; possible D gene TRBD1, 6 bases. This CDR3 region has 13 residues. V lost 7 bases and J 2 bases, leaving 10 bases between the germline ends. CDR1 is SNHLY and CDR2 is FYNNEI in the germline V gene. The CDR3 bases are TGTGCCAGCACCCGGGACAACACAGATACGCAGTATTTT. This gives the protein CASTRDNTDTQYF.

This clone has only one observation. CDR3 sequence: CASSLEGGYGYTF. For the CDR3, the DNA is TGTGCCAGCAGTTTAGAGGGGGGCTATGGCTACACCTTC. The chain is built from TRBV27 and TRBJ1-2, with D maybe TRBD1 (6 bases). The length of the CDR3 is 13 residues. V was cut by 2 bases and J by 4 bases, with 8 bases left in between. Looked up from germline, CDR1 is MNHEY and CDR2 is SMNVEV (reference sequence).